This record covers a single TCR beta chain. The CDR3 is 15 amino acids. The germline gives CDR1 GTSNPN, CDR2 SVGIG (reference sequence). J gave up 5 bases and V 4 bases, and 10 bases lay outside the gene matches. This table comes from immunoSEQ multiplex PCR, and its TCRdb copy is limited to in-frame clones, with some not included. The sample has roughly 300,000 clones, 80% to 95% seen once. The sample comes from a study of blood T cell repertoires in COVID-19. The chain combines TRBV30 with TRBJ1-1, with 10 bases aligning to TRBD1. The receptor's source is a woman between 25 and 40 years old with COVID-19, enrolled during active disease. Sequencing was carried out using peripheral blood. CDR3 loop: CAWILRWTGGTEAFF. The DNA for the CDR3 is TGTGCCTGGATACTTCGATGGACAGGGGGAACTGAAGCTTTCTTT.